Presented here are 9 T cell receptor beta chains from one specimen sequenced in a study of blood T cell repertoires in COVID-19. This table comes from immunoSEQ multiplex PCR, and its TCRdb copy is limited to in-frame clones, with some not included. Of 150,000 to 200,000 clones listed, 60% to 85% were seen once; the top ten hold roughly 17%. The sample consisted of peripheral blood. These receptor sequences come from a man between 60 and 70 years old with active or convalescent COVID-19.

The chain uses TRBV5-4 and TRBJ2-6; the match to TRBD2 covers 7 bases. The CDR3 totals 16 residues. Trimming at V came to 6 bases and at J to 2 bases, leaving 8 bases not matched to a gene. Germline values: CDR1 SGHNT, CDR2 YYREEE (reference sequence). The CDR3 loop reads CASTTSAGAGANVLTF. CDR3 sequence (DNA): TGTGCCAGCACCACCTCGGCGGGGGCTGGGGCCAACGTCCTGACTTTC.

The V call is TRBV7-9, the J call TRBJ2-1, with TRBD2 identical over 8 bases. V lost 8 bases, J lost 0 bases, and 3 bases stayed unmatched. Germline CDR1 and CDR2: SEHNR and FQNEAQ (reference sequence). This CDR3 is built from 14 residues. This CDR3 is CASVAGSSYNEQFF. CDR3 sequence (DNA): TGTGCCAGCGTAGCGGGAAGCTCCTACAATGAGCAGTTCTTC. The whole variable domain, remainder taken from reference TRBV7-9 and TRBJ2-1, is DTGVSQNPRHKITKRGQNVTFRCDPISEHNRLYWYRQTLGQGPEFLTYFQNEAQLEKSRLLSDRFSAERPKGSFSTLEIQRTEQGDSAMYLCASVAGSSYNEQFFGPGTRLTVL.

This clone was picked up one time. The J gene is TRBJ1-1, the V gene TRBV5-1; 9 nucleotides match TRBD1. This CDR3 is 15 amino acids long. The germline gives CDR1 SGHRS, CDR2 YFSETQ. Unmatched junction bases numbered 6, after V lost 5 bases and J lost 1 base. The CDR3 coding sequence is TGCGCCAGCAGGGACAGGGGAGGGAAGAACACTGAAGCTTTCTTT. Translated, it gives CASRDRGGKNTEAFF.

The rearrangement links TRBV5-1 to TRBJ2-3, with D tentatively TRBD2 (6 bases). Trimming shortened V by 1 base and J by 4 bases, and 10 bases separated the two germline ends. Germline V CDR1 and CDR2: SGHRS, YFSETQ. The CDR3 runs to 14 residues. The CDR3 sequence: CASSLLGGADTQYF. The CDR3, as DNA: TGCGCCAGCAGCTTGCTAGGAGGGGCAGATACGCAGTATTTT.

This sequence joins TRBV9 and TRBJ2-1; 7 bases match TRBD2. Germline values: CDR1 SGDLS, CDR2 YYNGEE. The J segment lost 0 bases and the V segment lost 3 bases, leaving 6 bases of the junction unmatched. The CDR3 runs to 16 residues. The CDR3 DNA reads TGTGCCAGCAGCGCGGGACTACCGAGCTCCTACAATGAGCAGTTCTTC. Translation gives CASSAGLPSSYNEQFF.

CDR3 sequence (DNA): TGTGCCAGCAGTTCTTGGACAGGGTTGAACACTGAAGCTTTCTTT. The encoded protein is CASSSWTGLNTEAFF. The chain joins TRBV6-6 to TRBJ1-1; TRBD1 aligns across 8 bases. The junction had 4 bases not matched to a gene; V was cut back by 4 bases and J by 0 bases. Germline CDR1 MNHNY, CDR2 SVGAGI (reference sequence). CDR3 length equals 15 residues.

V and J are TRBV7-9 and TRBJ1-6; TRBD1 might be the D (5 bases). The CDR3 is 16 residues long. Trimming removed 5 bases at V and 7 bases at J, with 18 bases between. From germline, CDR1 is SEHNR and CDR2 FQNEAQ (reference sequence). The DNA for the CDR3 is TGTGCCAGCAGCCCCGCCCGGGGGGAAAGGAATTCACCCCTCCACTTT. This codes for CASSPARGERNSPLHF.

J is TRBJ1-3 and V is TRBV3-1 (or the pseudogene TRBV3-2), with D hard to call. Germline V gene data show CDR1 as LGHDT and CDR2 as YNNKEL (reference sequence). Trimming pared 2 bases from V and 4 bases from J, leaving 12 bases between. This CDR3 is 15 amino acids long. The CDR3 region is CASSQKPSQGNTIYF. CDR3 sequence (DNA): TGTGCCAGCAGCCAAAAGCCCTCGCAAGGAAACACCATATATTTT.

The gene calls are TRBV7-2 and TRBJ1-3; 7 positions agree with TRBD1. Per germline, CDR1 SGHTA and CDR2 FQGNSA. CDR3 size: 15 residues. The V gene end was trimmed by 4 bases and the J gene end by 0 bases; junction bases not matched to a gene: 3. CDR3: CASSWDSVSGNTIYF. The CDR3 coding sequence is TGTGCCAGCAGCTGGGACAGCGTCTCTGGAAACACCATATATTTT.